Sequencing of this TCR beta chain was carried out in a study of T-cell memory formation after mild COVID-19. Study overall: Most TCR clusters belonged to a single donor.

Germline V gene lookup returns CDR1 MRHNA and CDR2 SNTAGT. The CDR3 runs 14 residues. The V segment lost 6 bases and the J segment 3 bases; nucleotides outside the gene matches: 3. TCRdb itself ran the 5' RACE reads through MiXCR, one entry per CDR3 protein. The sample has 380,000 or so distinct CDR3 sequences, roughly an eighth seen once. Source material: PBMCs or a T cell subset sorted from them (not recorded which). The receptor was derived from a man younger than 30 who had mild COVID-19 (a few samples of this study predate the infection). Cell type and time point are not known. The chain has TRBV6-4 and TRBJ1-1, with 11 bases aligning to TRBD1. The CDR3 reads CASRAGQGDTEAFF. DNA of the CDR3: TGTGCCAGCAGAGCGGGACAGGGGGACACTGAAGCTTTCTTT.